This entry lists 18 T cell receptor beta chains sequenced from one sample in a study of control samples from healthy donors and cancer patients. Sequenced by immunoSEQ multiplex PCR; TCRdb stores in-frame clones only, minus some. The sample consists of about 150,000 clones, over 85% of them appearing once. Sequencing was carried out using blood. The receptors here all came from a man in his fifties in good health.

This chain connects TRBV7-9 to TRBJ1-1; D is unclear. This CDR3 is 15 amino acids long. The ends were cut back, 5 bases at V and 1 base at J, with 14 bases in the middle. Germline V gives CDR1 SEHNR, CDR2 FQNEAQ (reference sequence). The CDR3 loop is CASSPEGLSNTEAFF. The CDR3 DNA reads as TGTGCCAGCAGCCCCGAGGGCCTATCGAACACTGAAGCTTTCTTT.

The chain carries TRBV4-1 and TRBJ2-5; possibly TRBD2 for D (5 bases). V lost 1 base and J lost 5, with 20 bases in between. The CDR3 consists of 17 residues. Germline V gene sequence: CDR1 MGHRA, CDR2 YSYEKL. This chain's CDR3 is CASSQARKGVGLETQYF. The CDR3 DNA follows: TGCGCCAGCAGCCAAGCCCGGAAGGGAGTGGGGTTGGAGACCCAGTACTTC.

This clone was detected only a few times. The chain uses TRBV3-1 (or the pseudogene TRBV3-2) and TRBJ2-3, with 7 bases aligning to TRBD2. Trimming at V came to 2 bases and at J to 3 bases, leaving 14 bases not matched to a gene. The germline gives CDR1 LGHDT, CDR2 YNNKEL (reference sequence). The CDR3 contains 18 residues. The CDR3 sequence: CASSQFGGAGLHTDTQYF. In DNA, the CDR3 is TGTGCCAGCAGCCAATTCGGGGGAGCGGGATTGCATACAGATACGCAGTATTTT.

The rearrangement uses TRBV2 and TRBJ1-4, with 10 bases lining up with TRBD1. Germline V gene data show CDR1 as SNHLY and CDR2 as FYNNEI. CDR3 length: 14 amino acids. The ends lost 7 bases at V and 6 bases at J; junction bases unmatched: 5. CDR3 coding DNA: TGTGCCAGCACGTCGGGACAGGGGTATGAAAAACTGTTTTTT. Its protein product is CASTSGQGYEKLFF.

V usage is TRBV5-4 and J usage is TRBJ2-2; D gene ambiguous. The V end was cut by 4 bases, the J end by 4 bases, with 8 bases between. CDR1 and CDR2 (germline): SGHNT, YYREEE (reference sequence). This CDR3 has 13 amino acids. DNA for the CDR3: TGTGCCAGCAGCCCCCCAGGCACCGGGGAGCTGTTTTTT. It codes for CASSPPGTGELFF. The full variable domain, rest sourced from reference TRBV5-4 and TRBJ2-2, is ETGVTQSPTHLIKTRGQQVTLRCSSQSGHNTVSWYQQALGQGPQFIFQYYREEENGRGNFPPRFSGLQFPNYSSELNVNALELDDSALYLCASSPPGTGELFFGEGSRLTVL.

Only a few counts were recorded for this clone. The chain uses TRBV25-1 and TRBJ2-2; D unresolved. Looked up from germline, CDR1 is MGHDK and CDR2 is SYGVNS. Trimming removed 2 bases from V and 7 bases from J, with 5 bases in between. The CDR3 is made up of 12 amino acids. CDR3 sequence reads: CASSEGFGELFF. CDR3 DNA sequence: TGTGCCAGCAGTGAAGGGTTCGGGGAGCTGTTTTTT.

This clone was seen just once. This sequence joins TRBV3-1 (or the pseudogene TRBV3-2) and TRBJ2-1; TRBD2 aligns across 8 bases. The trim removed 5 bases at V and 10 bases at J, leaving 16 bases unmatched. The CDR3 sequence is 16 residues long. Looked up from germline, CDR1 is LGHDT and CDR2 is YNNKEL (reference sequence). In DNA form, the CDR3 reads TGTGCCAGCAGCTGGGGTTACTACAGCGGGGGAATAGAGCAGTTCTTC. This codes for CASSWGYYSGGIEQFF.

This rearrangement joins TRBV5-1 to TRBJ2-3; 7 nucleotides line up with TRBD2. The CDR3 runs to 15 residues. Germline lookup yields CDR1 SGHRS and CDR2 YFSETQ. The V segment lost 4 bases and the J segment 3 bases; nucleotides outside the gene matches: 8. This CDR3 is CASSRGGSETDTQYF. The CDR3 DNA sequence: TGCGCCAGCAGCCGGGGCGGGAGTGAGACAGATACGCAGTATTTT.

This chain uses TRBV4-1 with TRBJ1-2, with TRBD1 matching over 7 bases. Germline values: CDR1 MGHRA, CDR2 YSYEKL. The CDR3 covers 15 residues. Trimming at V came to 0 bases and at J to 5 bases, leaving 6 bases not matched to a gene. The CDR3 DNA follows: TGCGCCAGCAGCCAAGACCTGAGGGGGCGGTATGGCTACACCTTC. Encoded protein: CASSQDLRGRYGYTF.

The J gene is TRBJ2-1, the V gene TRBV7-2; 8 positions match TRBD2. This CDR3 comprises 17 residues. Unmatched junction bases numbered 14, after V lost 0 bases and J lost 10 bases. Germline V gene lookup returns CDR1 SGHTA and CDR2 FQGNSA. This chain's CDR3 is CASSLASSLAGGWEQFF. The CDR3, as DNA: TGTGCCAGCAGCTTAGCCTCATCCTTGGCGGGAGGATGGGAGCAGTTCTTC.

A few counts support this clone. This chain uses TRBV19 with TRBJ2-2; weak D call: TRBD2 (6 bases). Germline CDR1 is LNHDA and CDR2 is SQIVND (reference sequence). Trimming left V 10 bases short and J 7 bases short, with 13 bases between. The CDR3 extends over 12 amino acids. In DNA form, the CDR3 reads TGTGCCACCTCTAGACTAGGCGGGGAGCTGTTTTTT. It is translated as CATSRLGGELFF. Looking up the rest from reference TRBV19 and TRBJ2-2 gives the full variable domain: DGGITQSPKYLFRKEGQNVTLSCEQNLNHDAMYWYRQDPGQGLRLIYYSQIVNDFQKGDIAEGYSVSREKKESFPLTVTSAQKNPTAFYLCATSRLGGELFFGEGSRLTVL.

The chain recombines TRBV5-1 with TRBJ2-2; 7 bases line up with TRBD1. This CDR3 is built from 15 residues. The V gene's germline CDR1 is SGHRS and CDR2 YFSETQ. Trimming cost V 0 bases and J 7 bases; bases outside gene matches: 6. The CDR3 spells CASSLDRGWLGELFF. The CDR3 DNA reads as TGCGCCAGCAGCTTGGACAGGGGATGGCTCGGGGAGCTGTTTTTT.

This clone was observed once. This chain joins TRBV11-2 and TRBJ1-2; 10 positions match TRBD1. CDR1 is SGHAT, CDR2 FQNNGV, per germline. CDR3 length: 14 residues. V lost 5 bases and J lost 8; bases outside the gene matches: 8. CDR3 nucleotides: TGTGCCAGCAGCGCTCGACAGGGGGCTGAGGGCTACACCTTC. Translation gives CASSARQGAEGYTF.

CDR3 amino acids: CASSPVAGAAGELFF. CDR3 sequence (DNA): TGTGCCAGCTCACCAGTTGCGGGAGCGGCCGGGGAGCTGTTTTTT. This chain joins TRBV18 and TRBJ2-2, with 7 bases that match TRBD2. Germline lookup yields CDR1 KGHSH and CDR2 LQKENI. The V segment lost 2 bases and the J segment 6 bases; nucleotides outside the gene matches: 6. The CDR3 loop spans 15 amino acids.

This chain joins TRBV7-2 and TRBJ2-3; 9 bases line up with TRBD2. Germline V gene lookup returns CDR1 SGHTA and CDR2 FQGNSA. V lost 3 bases and J lost 4; bases outside the gene matches: 14. This CDR3 spans 18 amino acids. CDR3 sequence (DNA): TGTGCCAGCAGCTTGAGGGGGGAGGCTAGCGGGACCGCAGATACGCAGTATTTT. The encoded protein is CASSLRGEASGTADTQYF. Variable domain in full (rest from reference TRBV7-2 and TRBJ2-3): GAGVSQSPSNKVTEKGKDVELRCDPISGHTALYWYRQSLGQGLEFLIYFQGNSAPDKSGLPSDRFSAERTGGSVSTLTIQRTQQEDSAVYLCASSLRGEASGTADTQYFGPGTRLTVL.

The chain is built from TRBV18 and TRBJ2-4; D is unclear. V lost 0 bases and J 8 bases, leaving 11 bases between the germline ends. This CDR3 has 14 amino acids. Germline values: CDR1 KGHSH, CDR2 LQKENI. Here the CDR3 DNA reads TGTGCCAGCTCACCACCGTCGGGTGTTGACATTCAGTACTTC. Its translation: CASSPPSGVDIQYF. Full variable domain (missing parts from reference TRBV18 and TRBJ2-4): NAGVMQNPRHLVRRRGQEARLRCSPMKGHSHVYWYRQLPEEGLKFMVYLQKENIIDESGMPKERFSAEFPKEGPSILRIQQVVRGDSAAYFCASSPPSGVDIQYFGAGTRLSVL.

The V gene is TRBV7-9, the J gene TRBJ2-6; no clear D gene. Germline assignment: CDR1 SEHNR and CDR2 FQNEAQ (reference sequence). Trimming took 5 bases from V and 0 from J, leaving 17 bases between them. The length of the CDR3 is 18 residues. In DNA form, the CDR3 reads TGTGCCAGCAGCCTAACGAAGGCAGGTCACTCTGGGGCCAACGTCCTGACTTTC. It encodes CASSLTKAGHSGANVLTF. The variable domain in full, completed from reference TRBV7-9 and TRBJ2-6, reads DTGVSQNPRHKITKRGQNVTFRCDPISEHNRLYWYRQTLGQGPEFLTYFQNEAQLEKSRLLSDRFSAERPKGSFSTLEIQRTEQGDSAMYLCASSLTKAGHSGANVLTFGAGSRLTVL.

The chain combines TRBV6-5 with TRBJ2-7; 8 bases are a match to TRBD2. Germline V lookup: CDR1 MNHEY, CDR2 SVGAGI. This CDR3 region has 15 residues. V lost 6 bases to trimming and J lost 1 base; unmatched junction nucleotides: 8. For the CDR3, the DNA is TGTGCCAGCAGCGGACTAGCTCAAGCTTCCTACGAGCAGTACTTC. Residues: CASSGLAQASYEQYF.